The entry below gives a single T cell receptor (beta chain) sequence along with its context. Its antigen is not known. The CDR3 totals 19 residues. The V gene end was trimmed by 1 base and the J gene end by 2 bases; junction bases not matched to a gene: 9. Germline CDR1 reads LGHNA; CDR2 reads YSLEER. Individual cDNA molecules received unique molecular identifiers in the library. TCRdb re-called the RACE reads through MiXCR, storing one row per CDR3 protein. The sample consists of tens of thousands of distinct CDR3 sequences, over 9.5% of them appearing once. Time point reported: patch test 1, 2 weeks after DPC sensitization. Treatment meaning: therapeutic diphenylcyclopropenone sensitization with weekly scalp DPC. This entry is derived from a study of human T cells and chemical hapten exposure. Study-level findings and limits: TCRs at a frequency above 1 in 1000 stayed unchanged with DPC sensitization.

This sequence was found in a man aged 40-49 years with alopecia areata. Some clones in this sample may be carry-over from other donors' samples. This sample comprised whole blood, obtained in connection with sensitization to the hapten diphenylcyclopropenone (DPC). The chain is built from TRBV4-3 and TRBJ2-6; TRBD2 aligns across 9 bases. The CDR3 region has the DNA TGCGCCAGCAGCCAAGGGGTTCGGCGGGAGGGAACTGGGGCCAACGTCCTGACTTTC. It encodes CASSQGVRREGTGANVLTF.